These 26 T cell receptor beta chains were sequenced from one sample in a study of blood T cell repertoires in COVID-19. Only in-frame clones appear in the TCRdb table, and some are missing; sequencing was by immunoSEQ multiplex PCR. The sample holds some 140,000 clones, around 80% seen once. The sample consisted of peripheral blood. The source is a man aged 60 to 75 with acute or convalescent COVID-19.

The V gene is TRBV7-6, the J gene TRBJ1-6, with D unclear. Looked up from germline, CDR1 is SGHVS and CDR2 is FNYEAQ. This CDR3 contains 12 residues. The V end was cut by 2 bases, the J end by 8 bases, with 4 bases between. The CDR3 region has the DNA TGTGCCAGCAGCTTACAGGATTCACCCCTCCACTTT. It encodes CASSLQDSPLHF.

This rearrangement joins TRBV29-1 to TRBJ2-3; 7 positions agree with TRBD2. Per germline, CDR1 SQVTM and CDR2 ANQGSEA. V was clipped by 0 bases and J by 0 bases; unmatched bases: 12. There are 18 residues in the CDR3. The CDR3 spells CSVEDYSTGSGSTDTQYF. Here the CDR3 DNA reads TGCAGCGTTGAAGATTACTCGACGGGTAGCGGGAGCACAGATACGCAGTATTTT.

The J gene is TRBJ2-7, the V gene TRBV27; maybe TRBD1 (6 bases). Trimming cost V 1 base and J 5 bases, with 15 bases left between them. Germline V gene lookup returns CDR1 MNHEY and CDR2 SMNVEV (reference sequence). The CDR3 runs 15 residues. CDR3 sequence: CASSLLLGAAHEQYF. CDR3 sequence (DNA): TGTGCCAGCAGTTTATTGCTGGGGGCAGCTCACGAGCAGTACTTC.

The CDR3 bases are TGTGCCAGAAGCTTGGACCCCCGGGACAGGGATCTAACCTGTGACTACGAGCAGTACTTC. It is translated as CARSLDPRDRDLTCDYEQYF. The V call is TRBV5-3, the J call TRBJ2-7; TRBD1 matches 9 bases. TRBV5-3 counts as an open reading frame of uncertain function. The CDR3 sequence is 20 residues long. Losses at the gene ends were 0 bases for V and 3 bases for J; bases not matched to a gene: 19.

The chain joins TRBV2 to TRBJ2-5, with a tentative D call TRBD1 (6 bases). This CDR3 has 13 amino acids. The germline gives CDR1 SNHLY, CDR2 FYNNEI. V was clipped by 7 bases and J by 2 bases, with 11 bases between them. DNA for the CDR3: TGTGCCAGCAACAGGGAAGTACAAGAGACCCAGTACTTC. Translated: CASNREVQETQYF.

In its sample, this clone was seen once. The chain uses TRBV7-6 and TRBJ2-7; D gene uncertain. Germline lookup yields CDR1 SGHVS and CDR2 FNYEAQ. The CDR3 is made up of 11 amino acids. V dropped 1 base and J dropped 5 bases, with 3 bases sitting between them. CDR3 loop: CASSLGDEQYF. CDR3 sequence (DNA): TGTGCCAGCAGCTTAGGCGACGAGCAGTACTTC.

This chain joins TRBV28 and TRBJ2-7; tentatively, D is TRBD1 (6 bases). CDR1 is MDHEN and CDR2 is SYDVKM in the germline V gene. V shed 7 bases and J shed 5 bases, with 18 bases lying between them. The CDR3 totals 14 residues. The CDR3 DNA follows: TGTGCCAGCACCATGGGACACTTCTTCAACGAGCAGTACTTC. Amino acids: CASTMGHFFNEQYF.

This rearrangement joins TRBV5-6 to TRBJ2-7, with 13 nucleotides matching TRBD2. The germline V gene encodes CDR1 SGHDT and CDR2 YYEEEE. The CDR3 is 18 amino acids. After removal of 4 bases from V and 2 bases from J, the junction contained 12 bases not matched to a gene. CDR3 in amino acids: CASSARTSGSQITYEQYF. CDR3 sequence (DNA): TGTGCCAGCAGCGCTCGGACTAGCGGGAGTCAGATCACCTACGAGCAGTACTTC. The variable domain in full, with the rest retrieved from reference TRBV5-6 and TRBJ2-7, is DAGVTQSPTHLIKTRGQQVTLRCSPKSGHDTVSWYQQALGQGPQFIFQYYEEEERQRGNFPDRFSGHQFPNYSSELNVNALLLGDSALYLCASSARTSGSQITYEQYFGPGTRLTVT.

The V call is TRBV7-9, the J call TRBJ2-2; no clear D gene. Trimming shortened V by 2 bases and J by 4 bases, and 5 bases separated the two germline ends. Per germline, CDR1 SEHNR and CDR2 FQNEAQ (reference sequence). The CDR3 covers 13 residues. CDR3 in amino acids: CASSLPVTGELFF. The CDR3 coding sequence is TGTGCCAGCAGCTTACCCGTCACCGGGGAGCTGTTTTTT.

This chain connects TRBV7-9 to TRBJ2-1, with 7 nucleotides matching TRBD2. This CDR3 region has 14 residues. Germline trimming cut 9 bases from V and 3 bases from J; bases unmatched to any gene: 8. Germline CDR1 and CDR2: SEHNR and FQNEAQ (reference sequence). The CDR3 here is CASNLAAIYNEQFF. The CDR3 DNA reads as TGTGCCAGTAACCTAGCGGCCATCTACAATGAGCAGTTCTTC.

The chain recombines TRBV6-2 or TRBV6-3 with TRBJ1-3; a possible D gene is TRBD1 (5 bases). The germline V gene has CDR1 MNHEY and CDR2 SVGEGT. CDR3 length: 16 residues. V was clipped by 5 bases and J by 2 bases, with 16 bases between them. The CDR3 spells CASSRPGDGPGNTIYF. CDR3 DNA: TGTGCCAGCAGTCGACCGGGGGACGGACCTGGAAACACCATATATTTT.

J is TRBJ2-1 and V is TRBV7-9, with D possibly TRBD2 on 5 matching bases. Germline V gives CDR1 SEHNR, CDR2 FQNEAQ (reference sequence). V was clipped by 5 bases and J by 4 bases, with 21 bases between them. The CDR3 is made up of 17 amino acids. The CDR3 nucleotides read TGTGCCAGCAGCCCCCAACCAGCGGAAAAGTTATACAATGAGCAGTTCTTC. The encoded protein is CASSPQPAEKLYNEQFF.

The sample holds a few counts of this clone. This chain links TRBV4-2 with TRBJ1-2; D is unclear. The V gene's germline CDR1 is LGHNA and CDR2 YNFKEQ. There are 15 residues in the CDR3. V dropped 3 bases and J dropped 3 bases, with 14 bases sitting between them. The CDR3 DNA is TGTGCCAGCAGCCAGGCTGACACCGGCCACTATGGCTACACCTTC. Residues: CASSQADTGHYGYTF.

The V and J genes are TRBV4-2 and TRBJ2-5; 9 positions agree with TRBD2. Germline V gives CDR1 LGHNA, CDR2 YNFKEQ. J was trimmed by 3 bases and V by 0 bases; bases with no gene match: 2. The CDR3 is made up of 15 amino acids. The CDR3 protein is CASSQELAGEETQYF. DNA for the CDR3: TGTGCCAGCAGCCAAGAACTAGCGGGTGAAGAGACCCAGTACTTC.

V gene TRBV5-1 combines with J gene TRBJ2-7; perhaps TRBD1 as D (6 bases). Trimming took 3 bases from V and 2 from J, leaving 12 bases between them. This CDR3 comprises 14 residues. The germline V gene encodes CDR1 SGHRS and CDR2 YFSETQ. This CDR3 is CASSSRQEPYEQYF. For the CDR3, the DNA is TGCGCCAGCAGCTCCCGACAGGAGCCCTACGAGCAGTACTTC.

This rearrangement joins TRBV7-2 to TRBJ2-3; TRBD2 aligns across 8 bases. Trimming removed 5 bases from V and 5 bases from J; junction bases left unmatched: 9. The germline gives CDR1 SGHTA, CDR2 FQGNSA. The CDR3 is made up of 15 amino acids. CDR3 region: CASSPGRGQVDTQYF. The CDR3 DNA reads TGTGCCAGCAGCCCCGGGAGGGGTCAGGTAGATACGCAGTATTTT.

This clone appeared once. The chain has TRBV27 and TRBJ1-5, with TRBD1 matching over 12 bases. In germline, CDR1 is MNHEY, CDR2 SMNVEV (reference sequence). Unmatched junction bases numbered 6, after V lost 3 bases and J lost 12 bases. This CDR3 has 14 amino acids. Written as DNA, the CDR3 is TGTGCCAGCAGTTTTGGGACAGGGGGCAAAAGCCAGCATTTT. Protein product: CASSFGTGGKSQHF.

The chain employs TRBV30 and TRBJ1-4; D remains unclear. V lost 3 bases and J 5 bases, leaving 13 bases between the germline ends. CDR3 length equals 14 residues. Germline loops: CDR1 GTSNPN, CDR2 SVGIG (reference sequence). CDR3 nucleotides: TGTGCCTGGAGGCATGAGGCGGAGAATGAAAAACTGTTTTTT. Its protein product is CAWRHEAENEKLFF.

The chain combines TRBV19 with TRBJ2-1; no clear D. CDR1 LNHDA and CDR2 SQIVND come from the germline V gene (reference sequence). The CDR3 is made up of 14 amino acids. V was trimmed by 3 bases and J by 4 bases, leaving 10 bases between them. The CDR3 spells CASSITGLYNEQFF. CDR3 in DNA: TGTGCCAGTAGTATTACCGGTCTGTACAATGAGCAGTTCTTC.

The chain employs TRBV6-5 and TRBJ2-7; 11 bases map to TRBD2. CDR1 MNHEY and CDR2 SVGAGI come from the germline V gene. This CDR3 region has 13 residues. With 6 bases clipped from V and 4 bases from J, the junction kept 2 bases outside the gene matches. For the CDR3, the DNA is TGTGCCAGCAGCAGGACTAGCGGGTACGAGCAGTACTTC. This sequence encodes CASSRTSGYEQYF.

The chain uses TRBV6-2 or TRBV6-3 and TRBJ2-2, with 12 bases that match TRBD2. Germline V gives CDR1 MNHEY, CDR2 SVGEGT. V lost 4 bases to trimming and J lost 0 bases; unmatched junction nucleotides: 3. This CDR3 contains 17 residues. This CDR3 reads CASSWSSGRANTGELFF. CDR3 DNA sequence: TGTGCCAGCAGTTGGTCTAGCGGGAGGGCGAACACCGGGGAGCTGTTTTTT.

This chain connects TRBV5-1 to TRBJ2-1; D is perhaps TRBD2 (5 bases). The CDR3 loop spans 16 amino acids. The V gene's germline CDR1 is SGHRS and CDR2 YFSETQ. V shed 0 bases and J shed 4 bases, with 14 bases lying between them. The CDR3: CASSLGADSGYNEQFF. CDR3 DNA sequence: TGCGCCAGCAGCTTGGGGGCCGACTCGGGGTACAATGAGCAGTTCTTC. The variable domain in full, with the rest retrieved from reference TRBV5-1 and TRBJ2-1, is KAGVTQTPRYLIKTRGQQVTLSCSPISGHRSVSWYQQTPGQGLQFLFEYFSETQRNKGNFPGRFSGRQFSNSRSEMNVSTLELGDSALYLCASSLGADSGYNEQFFGPGTRLTVL.

In this sample, this clone turned up once. The chain combines TRBV7-2 with TRBJ1-1; a weak D match, TRBD1 (6 bases). Trimming removed 5 bases from V and 11 bases from J, with 18 bases in between. Germline assignment: CDR1 SGHTA and CDR2 FQGNSA. The CDR3 is 13 amino acids. The CDR3 DNA follows: TGTGCCAGCAGCCCGGGACAAGTTGGCTCCGCTTTCTTT. Translated: CASSPGQVGSAFF.

The gene calls are TRBV5-1 and TRBJ2-1, with 7 bases lining up with TRBD2. The V segment lost 4 bases and the J segment 5 bases; nucleotides outside the gene matches: 9. The CDR3 consists of 15 residues. Per germline, CDR1 SGHRS and CDR2 YFSETQ. The CDR3 is CASSPLGRDHNEQFF. DNA of the CDR3: TGCGCCAGCAGCCCCCTAGGGAGGGACCACAATGAGCAGTTCTTC.

The chain links TRBV27 to TRBJ2-7, with D maybe TRBD1 (5 bases). V lost 2 bases to trimming and J lost 4 bases, with 12 bases between them. This CDR3 contains 14 residues. Per the germline V gene, CDR1 is MNHEY and CDR2 is SMNVEV (reference sequence). CDR3 protein: CASSLRGAAYEQYF. The CDR3 nucleotides read TGTGCCAGCAGTTTAAGGGGCGCTGCTTACGAGCAGTACTTC.

The V gene is TRBV19, the J gene TRBJ2-3; 12 bases map to TRBD1. CDR3 length equals 17 residues. CDR1 and CDR2 from the germline V gene are LNHDA and SQIVND (reference sequence). Trimming at V came to 5 bases and at J to 6 bases, leaving 12 bases not matched to a gene. CDR3 sequence: CASSPLPGQGAADTQYF. In DNA, the CDR3 is TGTGCCAGTAGTCCGCTTCCGGGACAGGGGGCAGCGGATACGCAGTATTTT. Using reference TRBV19 and TRBJ2-3 for the parts outside the CDR3, the full variable domain is DGGITQSPKYLFRKEGQNVTLSCEQNLNHDAMYWYRQDPGQGLRLIYYSQIVNDFQKGDIAEGYSVSREKKESFPLTVTSAQKNPTAFYLCASSPLPGQGAADTQYFGPGTRLTVL.